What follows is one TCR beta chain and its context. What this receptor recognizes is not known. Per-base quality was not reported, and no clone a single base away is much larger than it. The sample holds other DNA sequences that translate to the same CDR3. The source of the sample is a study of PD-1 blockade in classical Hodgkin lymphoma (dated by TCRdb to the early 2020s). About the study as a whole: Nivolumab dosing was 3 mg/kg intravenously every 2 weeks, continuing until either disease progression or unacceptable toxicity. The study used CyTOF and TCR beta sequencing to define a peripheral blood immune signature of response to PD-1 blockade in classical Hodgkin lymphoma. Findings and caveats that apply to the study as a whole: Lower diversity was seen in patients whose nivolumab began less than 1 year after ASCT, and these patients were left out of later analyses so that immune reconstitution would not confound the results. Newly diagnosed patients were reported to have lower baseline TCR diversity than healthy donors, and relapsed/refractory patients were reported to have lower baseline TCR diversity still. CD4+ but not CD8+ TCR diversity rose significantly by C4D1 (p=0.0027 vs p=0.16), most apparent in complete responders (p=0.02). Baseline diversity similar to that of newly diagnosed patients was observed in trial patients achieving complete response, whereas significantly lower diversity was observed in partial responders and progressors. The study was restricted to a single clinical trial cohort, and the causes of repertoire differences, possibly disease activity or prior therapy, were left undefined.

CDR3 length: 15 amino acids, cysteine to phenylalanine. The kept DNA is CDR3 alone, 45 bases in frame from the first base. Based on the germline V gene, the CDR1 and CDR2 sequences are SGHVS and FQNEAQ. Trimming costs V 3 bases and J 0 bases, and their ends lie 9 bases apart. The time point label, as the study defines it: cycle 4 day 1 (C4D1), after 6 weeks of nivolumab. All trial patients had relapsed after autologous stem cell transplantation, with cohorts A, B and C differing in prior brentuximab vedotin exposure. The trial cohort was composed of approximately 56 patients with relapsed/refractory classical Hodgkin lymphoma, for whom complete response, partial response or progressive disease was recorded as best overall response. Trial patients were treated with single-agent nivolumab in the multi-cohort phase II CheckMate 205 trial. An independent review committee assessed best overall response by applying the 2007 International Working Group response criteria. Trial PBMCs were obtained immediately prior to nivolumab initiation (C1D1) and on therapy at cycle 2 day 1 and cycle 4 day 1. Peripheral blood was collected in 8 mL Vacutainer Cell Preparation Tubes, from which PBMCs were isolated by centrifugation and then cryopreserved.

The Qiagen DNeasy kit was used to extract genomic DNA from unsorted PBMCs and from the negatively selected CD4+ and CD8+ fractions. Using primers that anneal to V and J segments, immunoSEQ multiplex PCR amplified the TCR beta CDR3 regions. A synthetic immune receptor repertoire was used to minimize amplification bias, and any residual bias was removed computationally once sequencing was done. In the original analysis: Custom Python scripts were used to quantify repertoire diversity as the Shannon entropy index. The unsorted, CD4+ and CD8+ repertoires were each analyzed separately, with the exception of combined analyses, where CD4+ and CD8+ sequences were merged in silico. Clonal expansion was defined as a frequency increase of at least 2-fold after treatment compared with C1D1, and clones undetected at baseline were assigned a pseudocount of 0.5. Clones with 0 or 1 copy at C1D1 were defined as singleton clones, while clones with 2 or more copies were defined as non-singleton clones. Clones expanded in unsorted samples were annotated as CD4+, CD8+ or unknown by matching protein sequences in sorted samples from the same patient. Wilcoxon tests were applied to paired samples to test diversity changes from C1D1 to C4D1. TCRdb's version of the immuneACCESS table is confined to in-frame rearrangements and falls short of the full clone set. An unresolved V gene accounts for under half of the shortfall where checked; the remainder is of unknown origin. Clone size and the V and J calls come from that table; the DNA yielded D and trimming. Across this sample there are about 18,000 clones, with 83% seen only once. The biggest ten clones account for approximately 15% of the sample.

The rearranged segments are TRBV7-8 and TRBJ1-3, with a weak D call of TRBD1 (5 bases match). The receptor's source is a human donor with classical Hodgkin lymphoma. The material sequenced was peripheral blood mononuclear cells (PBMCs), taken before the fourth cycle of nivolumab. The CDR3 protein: CASSLTDDSGNTIYF. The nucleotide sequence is TGTGCCAGCAGCTTGACAGACGACTCTGGAAACACCATATATTTT.